This entry is about one T cell receptor beta chain. This clone was detected a few times. No antigen is known for it. No much larger clone exists at a distance of one base, and base qualities are not known. The CDR3 has 15 amino acids, counting the end cysteine and phenylalanine. Only the CDR3 DNA is retained, 45 bases long and in frame from the first base. V drops 2 bases and J drops 1 base, leaving 11 bases in between. Reading the germline V gene (reference sequence) gives CDR1 GTSNPN and CDR2 SVGIG. To sequence the TCRbeta CDR3 region, genomic DNA was isolated from the sorted cells. The immunoSEQ Assay was used to sequence the TCRbeta CDR3 regions. The source is immuneACCESS, and TCRdb retained only in-frame sequences with V and J called. Part of the clones is not carried over; for the studies checked, unresolved V genes explain less than half of this, and the remainder is unexplained. This sample comprises some 75,000 clones, roughly 84% of them detected only once. The ten largest account for roughly 0.7% of the sample.

The data originate from a study of OX40 agonist ivuxolimab in advanced cancers. For the study in its entirety: Ivuxolimab was a fully human IgG2 agonistic monoclonal antibody targeting the costimulatory receptor OX40 (CD134). Prior anti-PD-1, anti-PD-L1 or anti-CTLA-4 therapy was permitted, and approximately 41% of dose-escalation patients had received checkpoint inhibitors. Intravenous ivuxolimab was administered to patients every 2 weeks at six dose levels: 0.01, 0.1, 0.3, 1.5, 3 and 10 mg/kg. The purpose of peripheral TCRbeta sequencing was to test whether ivuxolimab changed TCR sequence diversity and led to clonal T-cell expansion. The paper reports the monotherapy dose-escalation portion (N ≈ 50 patients) of the phase I ivuxolimab trial. A male proportion of around 81% and a mean age of around 60 years, ranging from about 20 to 79, were recorded for the dose-escalation cohort. Among the roughly 50 dose-escalation patients, about 19 had hepatocellular carcinoma, roughly 15 melanoma, 9 renal cell carcinoma and 9 head and neck cancer. Partial responses were achieved by three dose-escalation patients, of whom one had hepatocellular carcinoma and two had cutaneous melanoma. Overall study results and their limits: Clonal expansion of both CD4+ and CD8+ blood T cells was observed from baseline to week 6 at doses 0.1 to 3.0 mg/kg. After ivuxolimab, CD8+ T cells had more expanded clones than CD4+ T cells on average. Which antigens the clonally expanded peripheral T cells were specific for was not determined. In partial responders in the 0.1-3.0 mg/kg groups, normalized peripheral clonal expansion was found to be among the lowest, especially among CD8+ T cells. Low levels of normalized T-cell clonal expansion were also seen in some nonresponding patients.

The trial excluded patients who had a history of autoimmune disease or were on systemic immunosuppression. Peripheral blood for TCR sequencing was collected from all dose cohorts at baseline, on cycle 4 day 1, and on cycle 7 day 1. Samples came from an open-label, multicenter, first-in-human phase I dose-escalation trial of ivuxolimab. The trial enrolled adults with locally advanced or metastatic head and neck squamous cell, hepatocellular, melanoma or renal cell carcinoma. Before TCR sequencing, CD4+ and CD8+ T cells were separately sorted from peripheral blood. The rearrangement joined TRBV30 to TRBJ2-2; a tentative D match to TRBD1 spans 7 bases. This sample comprised CD4+ or CD8+ T cells sorted from blood, obtained in a trial of the OX40 agonist ivuxolimab. This sequence was found in an adult with an advanced solid tumor such as melanoma, head and neck, liver or kidney cancer. CDR3 sequence: CAWSTRGVNTGELFF. The nucleotide sequence is given as TGTGCCTGGAGTACCAGGGGGGTGAACACCGGGGAGCTGTTTTTT.